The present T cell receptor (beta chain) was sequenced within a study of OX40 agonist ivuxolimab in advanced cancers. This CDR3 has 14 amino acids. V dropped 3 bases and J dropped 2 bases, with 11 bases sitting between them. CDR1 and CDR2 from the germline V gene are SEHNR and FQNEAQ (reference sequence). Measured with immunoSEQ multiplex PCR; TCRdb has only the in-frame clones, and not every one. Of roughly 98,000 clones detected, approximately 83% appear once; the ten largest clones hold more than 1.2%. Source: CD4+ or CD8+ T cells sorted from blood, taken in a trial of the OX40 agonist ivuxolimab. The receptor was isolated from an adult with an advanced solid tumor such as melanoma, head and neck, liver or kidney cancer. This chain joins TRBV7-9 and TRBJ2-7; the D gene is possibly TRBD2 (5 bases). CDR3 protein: CASSFSVLPYEQYF. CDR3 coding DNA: TGTGCCAGCAGCTTTAGCGTCCTTCCCTACGAGCAGTACTTC.